One and the same sample provided the 28 T cell receptor beta chains below, sequenced in a study of blood T cells in healthy people across ages. With a J-beta primer mix and a sample-barcoded 5' primer, a second PCR ran 7 to 11 cycles. Via MiXCR, TCRdb re-called the 5' RACE reads, giving one row per CDR3 protein. This table holds approximately 1,100,000 distinct CDR3 sequences, 40% to 50% found once. Sequencing was done on a sample of blood. Receptor source: a woman aged 55-69 years in good health.

The chain has TRBV29-1 and TRBJ2-5, with D maybe TRBD2 (5 bases). Per the germline V gene, CDR1 is SQVTM and CDR2 is ANQGSEA. The ends were cut back, 4 bases at V and 2 bases at J, with 11 bases in the middle. The CDR3 extends over 13 amino acids. DNA for the CDR3: TGCAGCGTTGGGGCCAGACTACAAGAGACCCAGTACTTC. This sequence encodes CSVGARLQETQYF.

This clonotype occurred once. The junction and the germline gene differ at one end; a read error may be behind it. This rearrangement joins TRBV2 to TRBJ2-7; tentatively, D is TRBD2 (6 bases). The CDR3 contains 15 residues. Per germline, CDR1 SNHLY and CDR2 FYNNEI. The DNA of the CDR3 is TGTACCAGCAGTGAGGGACTCCTGGAATCCTACGAGCAGTACTTC. It encodes CTSSEGLLESYEQYF.

The J gene is TRBJ2-1, the V gene TRBV6-1; 9 bases map to TRBD1. CDR1 is MNHNS and CDR2 is SASEGT in the germline V gene. The CDR3 has 17 residues. Unmatched junction bases numbered 12, after V lost 3 bases and J lost 6 bases. The CDR3 region has the DNA TGTGCCAGCAGTGACGCACCTGGGACAGGGCAACTCAATGAGCAGTTCTTC. This encodes CASSDAPGTGQLNEQFF.

This clonotype has only a few counts. The V call is TRBV29-1, the J call TRBJ2-7; no reliable D call. CDR3 length equals 11 residues. Germline CDR1 is SQVTM and CDR2 is ANQGSEA. Trimming stripped 6 bases from V and 1 base from J, with 7 bases between. The CDR3 spells CSVRGSYEQYF. The CDR3 bases are TGCAGCGTCCGCGGTTCCTACGAGCAGTACTTC.

The CDR3 nucleotides read TGTGCCAGCAGCGGGGGGACGCCAATCCAAGAGACCCAGTACTTC. It codes for CASSGGTPIQETQYF. This chain joins TRBV5-6 and TRBJ2-4, with D maybe TRBD2 (6 bases). The last part of the DNA fits TRBJ2-5 better; the J call may be wrong. Germline CDR1 is SGHDT and CDR2 is YYEEEE. The CDR3 contains 15 residues.

This clonotype appeared a few times. This chain joins TRBV28 and TRBJ2-7; no firm D call. V gave up 4 bases and J gave up 6 bases, with 22 bases separating them. Germline lookup yields CDR1 MDHEN and CDR2 SYDVKM. The CDR3 covers 16 residues. CDR3 bases: TGTGCCAGCAGTTCCACAAATAAACCACTGGGAAGCGAGCAGTACTTC. Its protein is CASSSTNKPLGSEQYF.

The V call is TRBV7-9, the J call TRBJ1-2; weak D call: TRBD1 (5 bases). Trimming removed 5 bases from V and 6 bases from J, with 19 bases in between. The CDR3 has 15 residues. Germline CDR1 is SEHNR and CDR2 is FQNEAQ (reference sequence). The CDR3 region is CASSKTTGAHNGYTF. CDR3 DNA sequence: TGTGCCAGCAGCAAGACTACCGGGGCCCATAATGGCTACACCTTC.

V and J are TRBV20-1 and TRBJ2-7, with D perhaps being TRBD1 or TRBD2 (5 bases each). The DNA matches TRBJ2-5 better at its end, which makes the J call doubtful. The germline V gene has CDR1 DFQATT and CDR2 SNEGSKA (reference sequence). This CDR3 contains 12 residues. CDR3: CSARQWGETQYF. For the CDR3, the DNA is TGCAGTGCAAGACAATGGGGGGAGACCCAGTACTTC.

This clonotype occurred a few times. CDR3 loop: CASSSASDRLYNSPLHF. The DNA of the CDR3 is TGTGCCAGCAGTTCCGCTTCGGACAGGCTTTATAATTCACCCCTCCACTTT. The gene calls are TRBV27 and TRBJ1-6, with 7 bases aligning to TRBD1. Germline values: CDR1 MNHEY, CDR2 SMNVEV (reference sequence). V shed 4 bases, J shed 4 bases, and the junction held 10 bases outside the gene matches. The CDR3 length is 17 residues.

V is TRBV11-1 and J is TRBJ1-1; D remains unclear. This CDR3 spans 15 amino acids. The germline V gene encodes CDR1 SGHAT and CDR2 FQDESV (reference sequence). Trimming took off 4 bases at V and 5 bases at J, with 17 bases between the two ends. CDR3 DNA: TGTGCCAGCAGCTCAGTCCGGGTATCGGTTACTGAAGCTTTCTTT. Its translation: CASSSVRVSVTEAFF. Full variable domain (rest looked up from reference TRBV11-1 and TRBJ1-1): EAEVAQSPRYKITEKSQAVAFWCDPISGHATLYWYRQILGQGPELLVQFQDESVVDDSQLPKDRFSAERLKGVDSTLKIQPAELGDSAMYLCASSSVRVSVTEAFFGQGTRLTVV.

The chain recombines TRBV20-1 with TRBJ1-6; tentative D call: TRBD1 (6 bases). The germline V gene has CDR1 DFQATT and CDR2 SNEGSKA (reference sequence). Trimming removed 0 bases at V and 4 bases at J, with 7 bases between. This CDR3 region has 14 residues. The CDR3 nucleotides read TGCAGTGCTAGAGAGGACAGTTATAATTCACCCCTCCACTTT. Its protein product is CSAREDSYNSPLHF.

This clonotype showed up just once. The V gene is TRBV6-4, the J gene TRBJ2-1, with TRBD1 matching over 10 bases. CDR1 is MRHNA and CDR2 is SNTAGT in the germline V gene. V dropped 8 bases and J dropped 2; count of bases not matched to a gene: 6. This CDR3 is 15 amino acids long. CDR3 coding DNA: TGTGCCAGCGGGACCGGGACAGGGGCCTACAATGAGCAGTTCTTC. Amino acid sequence: CASGTGTGAYNEQFF.

The rearrangement uses TRBV18 and TRBJ1-2; D gene uncertain. CDR1 and CDR2 from the germline V gene are KGHSH and LQKENI. This CDR3 is 13 amino acids long. V lost 2 bases and J 3 bases, leaving 7 bases between the germline ends. The CDR3 sequence is CASSPSPDYGYTF. The CDR3, as DNA: TGTGCCAGCTCACCATCCCCAGACTATGGCTACACCTTC.

V gene TRBV7-8 combines with J gene TRBJ2-5; possibly TRBD2 for D (6 bases). Judging by the DNA end, TRBJ2-7 fits better; the J call may be wrong. Germline assignment: CDR1 SGHVS and CDR2 FQNEAQ. This CDR3 region has 14 residues. For the CDR3, the DNA is TGTGCCAGCAGCCCCCAAAGGGGAGGCGGCGAGCAGTACTTC. Translation gives CASSPQRGGGEQYF.

This clonotype showed up just once. The rearrangement links TRBV27 to TRBJ2-1; 7 bases agree with TRBD1. The junction had 7 bases not matched to a gene; V was cut back by 5 bases and J by 6 bases. This CDR3 comprises 14 residues. Germline loops: CDR1 MNHEY, CDR2 SMNVEV (reference sequence). The CDR3 nucleotides are TGTGCCAGCAGTGTGAGGGGGCCAGGCAATGAGCAGTTCTTC. This gives the protein CASSVRGPGNEQFF.

This chain uses TRBV5-8 with TRBJ2-5; TRBD1 matches at 8 bases. This CDR3 is 16 amino acids long. Germline CDR1 SGHTS, CDR2 YDEGEE. V lost 5 bases and J lost 4; bases outside the gene matches: 13. This CDR3 is CASSMAVWTGRETQYF. CDR3 sequence (DNA): TGTGCCAGCAGTATGGCGGTTTGGACAGGGCGAGAGACCCAGTACTTC. Combining the CDR3 with reference TRBV5-8 and TRBJ2-5 gives the whole variable domain EAGVTQSPTHLIKTRGQQATLRCSPISGHTSVYWYQQALGLGLQFLLWYDEGEERNRGNFPPRFSGRQFPNYSSELNVNALELEDSALYLCASSMAVWTGRETQYFGPGTRLLVL.

This clonotype has more than one count but fewer than ten. This chain links TRBV27 with TRBJ2-1, with D unclear. The CDR3 contains 14 residues. V dropped 10 bases and J dropped 9 bases, with 22 bases sitting between them. Germline CDR1 reads MNHEY; CDR2 reads SMNVEV (reference sequence). This CDR3 reads CATMLVGGPLEQFF. The CDR3 bases are TGTGCCACCATGCTGGTGGGTGGGCCTCTTGAGCAGTTCTTC.

This chain uses TRBV15 with TRBJ2-3; 9 positions match TRBD2. Trimming cost V 1 base and J 2 bases; bases outside gene matches: 7. Per the germline V gene, CDR1 is LNHNV and CDR2 is YYDKDF (reference sequence). The CDR3 is 17 amino acids. CDR3 region: CATSRAKTSGHTDTQYF. The CDR3 nucleotides are TGTGCCACCAGCAGAGCAAAGACTAGCGGCCACACAGATACGCAGTATTTT. Complete variable domain (other parts from reference TRBV15 and TRBJ2-3): DAMVIQNPRYQVTQFGKPVTLSCSQTLNHNVMYWYQQKSSQAPKLLFHYYDKDFNNEADTPDNFQSRRPNTSFCFLDIRSPGLGDTAMYLCATSRAKTSGHTDTQYFGPGTRLTVL.

The chain carries TRBV6-5 and TRBJ2-4; D is possibly TRBD1 (5 bases). The J call may be faulty, since TRBJ2-7 better matches the DNA end. Germline loops: CDR1 MNHEY, CDR2 SVGAGI. This CDR3 has 13 residues. CDR3 sequence: CASSYAKGLEQYF. The CDR3, as DNA: TGTGCCAGCAGTTACGCGAAGGGGCTCGAGCAGTACTTC.

This clonotype was recorded at least ten times. CDR3 sequence: CASSHGTSGIKNIQYF. The CDR3 DNA follows: TGTGCCAGCAGCCACGGGACTAGCGGGATCAAAAACATTCAGTACTTC. The chain links TRBV5-6 to TRBJ2-4; 13 positions match TRBD2. Germline V CDR1 and CDR2: SGHDT, YYEEEE. This CDR3 spans 16 amino acids. V lost 4 bases, J lost 3 bases, and 4 bases stayed unmatched.

This clonotype was recorded many times. This chain uses TRBV29-1 with TRBJ2-1; 8 nucleotides line up with TRBD1. Germline CDR1 is SQVTM and CDR2 is ANQGSEA. This CDR3 is built from 10 residues. After removal of 4 bases from V and 12 bases from J, the junction contained 2 bases not matched to a gene. The CDR3 DNA reads as TGCAGCGTTGTCGGGACAGGGCAGTTCTTC. Its protein product is CSVVGTGQFF.

The table lists this clonotype with a count of one. The chain links TRBV10-3 to TRBJ2-7; 7 bases are a match to TRBD2. V trimming: 4 bases; J trimming: 7 bases; junction bases outside the gene matches: 13. CDR3 length: 15 residues. The germline V gene has CDR1 ENHRY and CDR2 SYGVKD. The CDR3 DNA reads TGTGCCATCAGTGCGGTAACGGCGGGAGAAAATGAGCAGTACTTC. Translated, it gives CAISAVTAGENEQYF.

This clonotype was seen a handful of times. The chain links TRBV20-1 to TRBJ2-3; 12 bases line up with TRBD2. Looked up from germline, CDR1 is DFQATT and CDR2 is SNEGSKA (reference sequence). The CDR3 is made up of 15 amino acids. J gave up 4 bases and V 3 bases, and 5 bases lay outside the gene matches. The CDR3, as DNA: TGCAGTGCTAGTGACCTAGCGGGAGGGTCAGATACGCAGTATTTT. Protein sequence: CSASDLAGGSDTQYF.

On this clonotype: A much larger clone differs from this one at a single base, so this may be a read error. The chain uses TRBV7-9 and TRBJ2-1; 7 bases are a match to TRBD2. Near its end, the DNA agrees better with TRBJ2-7, so the J call may be wrong. CDR3 length equals 16 residues. Germline values: CDR1 SEHNR, CDR2 FQNEAQ (reference sequence). The CDR3 spells CASTYSSGAGLNEQYF. The CDR3 DNA reads TGTGCCAGCACATACTCAAGCGGGGCCGGTCTCAATGAGCAGTACTTC.

The chain links TRBV27 to TRBJ1-1; 7 nucleotides line up with TRBD1. With V trimmed by 3 bases and J by 6 bases, 4 bases remained unmatched. In germline, CDR1 is MNHEY, CDR2 SMNVEV (reference sequence). This CDR3 contains 13 residues. The CDR3: CASSFSGTAEAFF. Written as DNA, the CDR3 is TGTGCCAGCAGTTTCAGCGGGACAGCTGAAGCTTTCTTT.

The chain is built from TRBV2 and TRBJ2-1; TRBD2 is a possible D gene (6 bases). Deletions cut 2 bases from V and 4 bases from J, with 18 bases between. The CDR3 is made up of 17 amino acids. The germline V gene has CDR1 SNHLY and CDR2 FYNNEI. The CDR3: CASSETVAETSYNEQFF. CDR3 DNA sequence: TGTGCCAGCAGTGAAACGGTAGCGGAAACCTCTTACAATGAGCAGTTCTTC.

The chain uses TRBV7-8 and TRBJ2-7; possibly TRBD2 for D (5 bases). The CDR3 totals 14 residues. The V and J ends lost 1 base and 6 bases respectively, with 13 bases between them. Germline V gene lookup returns CDR1 SGHVS and CDR2 FQNEAQ. CDR3 loop: CASSLERASSEQYF. CDR3 bases: TGTGCCAGCAGCTTAGAGAGGGCCTCCAGCGAGCAGTACTTC.

This clonotype was counted only a few times. The chain employs TRBV7-8 and TRBJ1-1, with 8 bases that match TRBD1. Germline trimming cut 5 bases from V and 4 bases from J; bases unmatched to any gene: 15. The CDR3 is 17 residues long. Germline V gene lookup returns CDR1 SGHVS and CDR2 FQNEAQ. CDR3 sequence (DNA): TGTGCCAGCAGCACTAGACAGGGGAGGTCGTTCGGCACTGAAGCTTTCTTT. It encodes CASSTRQGRSFGTEAFF.